A selection of T cell receptor beta chains follows, all from one sample in a study of human T cells and chemical hapten exposure. TCRdb reanalysed the RACE reads using MiXCR and keeps one entry per CDR3 protein. The repertoire consists of roughly 190,000 distinct CDR3 sequences, with more than 20% occurring once and the leading ten covering about 7%. This material consisted of whole blood, taken in connection with sensitization to the hapten diphenylcyclopropenone (DPC). These TCRs come from a woman aged 45-60 years with alopecia areata. Some clones in this sample may be carry-over from other donors' samples. CDR3s leave out the opening cysteine and the closing phenylalanine or tryptophan. The order of the fields is J gene, CDR3 length, V gene, CDR3 protein.

TRBJ2-7 | 10 | TRBV5-1 | ASSLTTYEQY
TRBJ1-5 | 12 | TRBV5-1 | ASSLLGSGQPQH
TRBJ2-3 | 12 | TRBV19 | ASNELGRTDTQY
TRBJ2-3 | 15 | TRBV7-9 | ASSLSPGPGGTDTQY
TRBJ2-2 | 10 | TRBV29-1 | SGGENTGELF
TRBJ2-7 | 14 | TRBV3-1 | ASSQAHWTSTYEQY
TRBJ1-1 | 14 | TRBV6-1 | ASSLDPGTRNTEAF
TRBJ1-1 | 11 | TRBV21-1 | ASSGRGDTEAF
TRBJ2-2 | 13 | TRBV28 | ASRGMRDGTGELF
TRBJ2-3 | 14 | TRBV29-1 | SVEDHPAGGRDTQY
TRBJ1-1 | 12 | TRBV29-1 | SVETLGTGTEAF
TRBJ2-3 | 11 | TRBV20-1 | SARVREPDTQY
TRBJ2-1 | 12 | TRBV29-1 | SVEVAGRYNEQF
TRBJ2-3 | 16 | TRBV7-9 | ASSLAVDSFGTKDTQY
TRBJ1-4 | 12 | TRBV2 | ASKRTAFNEKLF
TRBJ2-1 | 11 | TRBV29-1 | SVVQSSYNEQF
TRBJ2-1 | 13 | TRBV2 | ASSELGRQYSEQF
TRBJ1-2 | 11 | TRBV7-9 | ASSLDLNYGYT
TRBJ2-7 | 12 | TRBV5-1 | ASSPEAMSYEQY
TRBJ1-1 | 15 | TRBV7-2 | ASSLRLRAPRGTEAF
TRBJ2-2 | 14 | TRBV7-3 | ASSASPSGLTGELF
TRBJ1-4 | 11 | TRBV29-1 | SVARATNEKLF
TRBJ1-4 | 10 | TRBV10-3 | AISPGEEKLF
TRBJ1-1 | 13 | TRBV11-2 | ASSPPGAGNTEAF
TRBJ1-6 | 15 | TRBV7-9 | ASSFLGAGQGLSPLH
TRBJ1-4 | 13 | TRBV6-2/TRBV6-3 | ASGSSGTGGEKLF
TRBJ2-3 | 11 | TRBV7-9 | ASSPLDTDTQY
TRBJ2-5 | 9 | TRBV20-1 | SARDRETQY
TRBJ2-3 | 11 | TRBV20-1 | SAWGRTTDTQY
TRBJ2-7 | 13 | TRBV9 | ASSVSGTGASEQY
TRBJ2-3 | 9 | TRBV29-1 | SVDTTDTQY
TRBJ2-2 | 12 | TRBV7-2 | ASSLGQYTGELF
TRBJ2-1 | 8 | TRBV20-1 | SALSRDLF
TRBJ1-5 | 15 | TRBV7-9 | ASSLIGAGKGNQPQH
TRBJ1-3 | 11 | TRBV7-2 | ASSFDFWNTIY
TRBJ1-3 | 13 | TRBV2 | ASSEVTSSGNTIY
TRBJ1-1 | 11 | TRBV29-1 | SVVRATNTEAF
TRBJ1-1 | 11 | TRBV29-1 | SGINPGISKAF
TRBJ1-4 | 12 | TRBV18 | ASSPWAANEKLF
TRBJ1-4 | 14 | TRBV27 | ASSLSPAGPNEKLF
TRBJ1-6 | 15 | TRBV10-2 | ASSESDDRFRNSPLH
TRBJ1-1 | 13 | TRBV6-2/TRBV6-3 | ASSSQLILNTEAF
TRBJ2-7 | 11 | TRBV5-1 | ASSLERHTEQY
TRBJ1-3 | 14 | TRBV2 | ASSENFGGQGNTIY
TRBJ1-2 | 9 | TRBV29-1 | SVEPNYGYT
TRBJ2-2 | 11 | TRBV6-5 | ASSYGPRGELF
TRBJ2-6 | 13 | TRBV19 | ASSINRSGANVLT
TRBJ2-7 | 9 | TRBV29-1 | SVDTPYEQY
TRBJ1-2 | 13 | TRBV10-3 | AISDGGAENYGYT
TRBJ1-2 | 12 | TRBV6-5 | ASRPTPTPAGYT
TRBJ2-1 | 13 | TRBV7-9 | ASSLDGGSYNEQF